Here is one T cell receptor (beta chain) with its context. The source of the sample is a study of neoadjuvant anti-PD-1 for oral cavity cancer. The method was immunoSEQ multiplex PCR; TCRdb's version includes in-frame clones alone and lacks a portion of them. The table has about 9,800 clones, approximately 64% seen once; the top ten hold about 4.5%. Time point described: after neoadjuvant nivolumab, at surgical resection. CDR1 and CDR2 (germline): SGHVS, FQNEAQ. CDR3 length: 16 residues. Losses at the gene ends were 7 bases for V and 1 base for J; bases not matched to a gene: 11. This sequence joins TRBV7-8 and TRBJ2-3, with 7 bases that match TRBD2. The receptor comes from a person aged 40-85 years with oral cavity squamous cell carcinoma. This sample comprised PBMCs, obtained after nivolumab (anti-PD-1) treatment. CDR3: CASTSKVRGGTDTQYF. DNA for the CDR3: TGTGCCAGCACCTCCAAGGTTCGGGGGGGCACAGATACGCAGTATTTT.